The T cell receptor (beta chain) under discussion was sequenced for a study of CD8 T cells in ankylosing spondylitis. This clonotype turned up a few times. The antigen remains unidentified. Study conclusions and caveats: Reactive arthritis synovial fluid and blood were previously reported to contain some motif variants. Reportedly, disease-linked clones are significantly enriched in ankylosing spondylitis patients' matched synovial fluid. For ankylosing spondylitis blood, a TCR beta motif of about eight highly homologous variants appeared characteristic.

Trimming pared 0 bases from V and 0 bases from J, leaving 9 bases between. The CDR3 extends over 15 amino acids. Germline assignment: CDR1 SGDLS and CDR2 YYNGEE. TCRdb independently ran MiXCR on the 5' RACE reads; one entry per CDR3 protein. The repertoire holds around 430,000 distinct CDR3 sequences, with 15% to 20% as singletons. The rearrangement joins TRBV9 to TRBJ1-1; D uncertain. The source material was blood, either unsorted or a sorted T cell fraction (not recorded which). This TCR was recovered from a male donor with ankylosing spondylitis. CDR3 in DNA: TGTGCCAGCAGCGTAGTAAGTGGAGTGAACACTGAAGCTTTCTTT. Residues: CASSVVSGVNTEAFF.